One TCR beta chain is described in this entry. No antigen is known for it. This entry is derived from a study of shared clonotypes between healthy human individuals. Study at large: Every donor yielded three CD4 naive, three CD4 memory, two CD8 naive and one CD8 memory plate.

Points from the study as a whole: Larger estimated richness was generally seen in naive subsets than in memory subsets.

The input for sorted-subset replicate PCRs was roughly 180 ng DNA, 25,000 to 30,000 T cell genomes. Clones were sequenced by immunoSEQ multiplex PCR, and TCRdb holds only the in-frame ones, with some missing. The top ten hold more than 0.06% of the sample, which has 150,000 to 200,000 clones, 90% to 95% seen once. The V and J ends lost 7 bases and 0 bases, in that order; junction bases with no gene match: 5. The germline gives CDR1 MNHEY, CDR2 SVGAGI. CDR3 length: 15 residues. Sequenced: naive CD4+ T cells sorted from blood. Subset reported: CD45RA+ positively selected. This clonotype originated in a woman between 25 and 40 years old in good health. The chain uses TRBV6-5 and TRBJ2-2, with 7 bases fitting TRBD1. The CDR3 protein is CASIRDRANTGELFF. The CDR3 region has the DNA TGTGCCAGCATTAGAGACAGGGCGAACACCGGGGAGCTGTTTTTT.